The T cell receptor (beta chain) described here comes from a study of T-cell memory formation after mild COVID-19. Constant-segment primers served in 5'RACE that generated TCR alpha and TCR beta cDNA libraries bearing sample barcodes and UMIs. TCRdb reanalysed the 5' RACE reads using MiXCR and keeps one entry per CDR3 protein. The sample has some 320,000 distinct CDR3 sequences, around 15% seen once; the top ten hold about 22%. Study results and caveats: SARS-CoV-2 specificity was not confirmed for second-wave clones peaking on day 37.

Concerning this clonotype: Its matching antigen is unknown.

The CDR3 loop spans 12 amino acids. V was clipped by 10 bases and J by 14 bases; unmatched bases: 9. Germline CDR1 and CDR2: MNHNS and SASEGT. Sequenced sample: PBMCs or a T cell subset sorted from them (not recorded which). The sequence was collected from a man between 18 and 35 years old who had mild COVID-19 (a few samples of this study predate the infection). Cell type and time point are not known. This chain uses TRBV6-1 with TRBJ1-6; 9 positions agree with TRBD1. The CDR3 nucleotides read TGTGCCACCGCACAGGGGGCCGGGTCCCTCCACTTT. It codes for CATAQGAGSLHF.